This paragraph covers one T cell receptor beta chain sequence. These data belong to a study of blood T cell repertoires in COVID-19. TCRdb's copy holds only in-frame clones and misses some; the assay was immunoSEQ multiplex PCR. The sample lists about 160,000 clones, about 85% occurring once. The specimen was peripheral blood. The receptor's source is a human donor with acute or convalescent COVID-19. The donor label of this sample is uncertain.

The CDR3 DNA is TGTGCCAGTATTCCCGACAGGGGAACCTACAATGAGCAGTTCTTC. Translation gives CASIPDRGTYNEQFF. The V and J genes are TRBV19 and TRBJ2-1; TRBD1 aligns across 8 bases. The CDR3 has 15 amino acids. The J segment lost 2 bases and the V segment lost 7 bases, leaving 7 bases of the junction unmatched. Germline V gene lookup returns CDR1 LNHDA and CDR2 SQIVND (reference sequence).